This T cell receptor (beta chain) was sequenced for a study of spatial heterogeneity in lung cancer. Across the study: Every unique TCR and UMI combination, on average, appeared more than ten times in raw reads. Broader study findings: The study found that expanded intratumoral alpha and beta TCR counts tracked tumor mutation counts.

Germline V gene lookup returns CDR1 MDHEN and CDR2 SYDVKM. V lost 4 bases to trimming and J lost 8 bases; unmatched junction nucleotides: 8. CDR3 size: 16 residues. The table lists this clonotype with many counts. Its antigen is unknown. This beta chain slipped into a library made for alpha chains as a stray read, so its size is not meaningful. As for time point: sample taken at primary tumor resection. In TCRdb, the 5' RACE reads were re-called with MiXCR into one record per CDR3 protein. The table includes around 15,000 distinct CDR3 sequences, approximately 7% detected once. V is TRBV28 and J is TRBJ1-6, with 10 bases that match TRBD1. The clonotype comes from a female donor with early-stage non-small cell lung cancer. Sequenced material: lung tumor tissue, taken at surgery. CDR3 sequence: CASSSTSTGGYSPLHF. In nucleotides, the CDR3 is TGTGCCAGCAGTTCCACTTCGACAGGGGGCTATTCACCCCTCCACTTT.